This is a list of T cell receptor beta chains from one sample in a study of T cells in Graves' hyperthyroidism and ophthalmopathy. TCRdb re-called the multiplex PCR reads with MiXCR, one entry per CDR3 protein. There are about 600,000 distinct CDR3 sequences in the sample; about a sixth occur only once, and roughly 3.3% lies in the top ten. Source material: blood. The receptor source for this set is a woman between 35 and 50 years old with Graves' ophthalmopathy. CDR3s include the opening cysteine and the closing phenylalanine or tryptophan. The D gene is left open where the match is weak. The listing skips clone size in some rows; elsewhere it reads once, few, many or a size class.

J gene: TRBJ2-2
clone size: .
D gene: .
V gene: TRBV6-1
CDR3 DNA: TGTGCCAGCCACGGGAGTTCCGGGGAGCTGTTTTTT
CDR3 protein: CASHGSSGELFF

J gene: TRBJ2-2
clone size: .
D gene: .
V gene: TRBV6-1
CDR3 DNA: TGTGCCAGCAGTGAGGTGGGTCGGATCCACACCGGGGAGCTGTTTTTT
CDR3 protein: CASSEVGRIHTGELFF

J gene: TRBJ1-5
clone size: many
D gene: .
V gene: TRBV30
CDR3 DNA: TGTGCCTGGAACCAAGGAGGGTCCCCCCAGCCCCAGCATTTT
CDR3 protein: CAWNQGGSPQPQHF

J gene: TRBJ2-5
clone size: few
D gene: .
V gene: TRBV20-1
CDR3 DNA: TGCAGTGCTACGCTCCCGAAGGGAGAAGAGACCCAGTACTTC
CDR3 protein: CSATLPKGEETQYF

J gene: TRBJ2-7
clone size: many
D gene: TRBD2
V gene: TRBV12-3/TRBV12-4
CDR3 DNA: TGTGCCAGCAGTAGTATTAGCGGGATCGAGCAGTACTTC
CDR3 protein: CASSSISGIEQYF

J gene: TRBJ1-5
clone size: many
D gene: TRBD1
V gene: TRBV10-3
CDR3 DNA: TGTGCCAGTGGACAGGGGAAGGATCCGCCCCAGCATTTT
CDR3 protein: CASGQGKDPPQHF

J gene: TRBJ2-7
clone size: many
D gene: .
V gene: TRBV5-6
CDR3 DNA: TGTGCCAGCAGCCCGTATGCCAAGGGGTACGAGCAGTACTTC
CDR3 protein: CASSPYAKGYEQYF

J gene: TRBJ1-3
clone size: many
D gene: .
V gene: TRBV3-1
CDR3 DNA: TGTGCCAGCAGCCAAGATAGGGTGGACACCATATATTTT
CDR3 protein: CASSQDRVDTIYF

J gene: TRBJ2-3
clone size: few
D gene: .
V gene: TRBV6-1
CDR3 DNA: TGTGCCAGCAGATACCGGGGAAGGCGTCCAACCACAGATACGCAGTATTTT
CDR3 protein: CASRYRGRRPTTDTQYF

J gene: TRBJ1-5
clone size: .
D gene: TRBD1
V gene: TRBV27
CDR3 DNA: TGTGCCAGCAGAAGACAGGGACAGAGCAATCAGCCCCAGCATTTT
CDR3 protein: CASRRQGQSNQPQHF

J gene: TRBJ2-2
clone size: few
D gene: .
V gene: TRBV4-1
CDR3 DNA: TGCGCCAGCAGCCAAGTCGGCAGAACGAACACCGGGGAGCTGTTTTTT
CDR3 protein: CASSQVGRTNTGELFF

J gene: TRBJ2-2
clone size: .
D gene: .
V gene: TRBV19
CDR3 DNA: TGTGCCAGTAGGGCTCGGGCAGGGGCCAGCGGGGAGCTGTTTTTT
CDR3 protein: CASRARAGASGELFF

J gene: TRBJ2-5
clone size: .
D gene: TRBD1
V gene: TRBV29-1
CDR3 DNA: TGCAGCGGGGCAGGACAGGGGGCAGGAGAGACCCAGTACTTC
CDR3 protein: CSGAGQGAGETQYF

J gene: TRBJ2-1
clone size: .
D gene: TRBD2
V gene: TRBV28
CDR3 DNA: TGTGCCAGCAGTCCCGGGGGACTAGCGGGGAATGAGCAGTTCTTC
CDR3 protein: CASSPGGLAGNEQFF

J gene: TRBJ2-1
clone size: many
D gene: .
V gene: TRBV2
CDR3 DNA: TGTGCCAGCAGTGAAGAGCGTTACAATGAGCAGTTCTTC
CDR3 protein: CASSEERYNEQFF

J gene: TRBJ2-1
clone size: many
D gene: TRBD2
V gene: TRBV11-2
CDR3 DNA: TGTGCCAGCAGCCCCCGACTAGCGGGATCCTACAATGAGCAGTTCTTC
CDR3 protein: CASSPRLAGSYNEQFF

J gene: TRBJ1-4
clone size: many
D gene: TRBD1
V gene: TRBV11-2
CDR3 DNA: TGTGCCAGCAGCCCCCTACAGGGGGCGGGCGAAAAACTGTTTTTT
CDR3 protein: CASSPLQGAGEKLFF

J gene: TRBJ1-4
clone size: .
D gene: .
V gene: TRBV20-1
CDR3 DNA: TGCAGTGCTGGGCACACAGGGTTGGTTAATGAAAAACTGTTTTTT
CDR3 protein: CSAGHTGLVNEKLFF

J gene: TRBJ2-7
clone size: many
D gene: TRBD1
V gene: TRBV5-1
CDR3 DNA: TGCGCCAGCAGCCCCGGACAGGGGAGGGGCGAGCAGTACTTC
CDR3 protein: CASSPGQGRGEQYF

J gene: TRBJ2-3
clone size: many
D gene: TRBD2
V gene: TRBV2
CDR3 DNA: TGTGCCAGCAAACACCTCACGCATTGGACTAGCGGGAGTTGGAGCCCAGATACGCAGTATTTT
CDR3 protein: CASKHLTHWTSGSWSPDTQYF

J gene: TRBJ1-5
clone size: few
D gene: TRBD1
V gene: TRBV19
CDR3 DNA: TGTGCCAGTAGAGGTACAGGGGCGGGCAATCAGCCCCAGCATTTT
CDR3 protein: CASRGTGAGNQPQHF

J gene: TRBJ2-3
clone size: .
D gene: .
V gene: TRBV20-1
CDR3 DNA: TGCAGTGCTGCTAGCGAACCGCCCACAGATACGCAGTATTTT
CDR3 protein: CSAASEPPTDTQYF

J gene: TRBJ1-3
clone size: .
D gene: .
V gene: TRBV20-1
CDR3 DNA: TGCAGTGCTACCCCCCAGGGACCCTCTGGAAACACCATATATTTT
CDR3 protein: CSATPQGPSGNTIYF

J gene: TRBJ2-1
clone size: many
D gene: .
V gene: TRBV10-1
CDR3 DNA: TGCGCCAGCAGTGAGTCGAACGGAGGGGGTATGAATGAGCAGTTCTTC
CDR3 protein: CASSESNGGGMNEQFF

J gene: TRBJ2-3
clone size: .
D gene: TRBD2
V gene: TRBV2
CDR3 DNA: TGTGCCAGCAGCGCTAGATACCCCGGGACTAGCGGGGACACAGATACGCAGTATTTT
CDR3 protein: CASSARYPGTSGDTDTQYF

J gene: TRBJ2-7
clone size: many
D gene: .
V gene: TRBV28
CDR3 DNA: TGTGCCAGCAGGGGAAGAAGCTCCCCAGAGGCCCACAACGAGCAGTACTTC
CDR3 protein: CASRGRSSPEAHNEQYF

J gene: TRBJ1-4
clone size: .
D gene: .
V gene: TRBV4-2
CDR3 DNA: TGTGCCAGCAGCCAAGATCGAGGGGCTGGGGAAAAACTGTTTTTT
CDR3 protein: CASSQDRGAGEKLFF

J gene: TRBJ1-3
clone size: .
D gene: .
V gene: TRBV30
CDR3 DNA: TGTGCCTGGGACCAGGGCCCTGGAAACACCATATATTTT
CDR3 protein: CAWDQGPGNTIYF

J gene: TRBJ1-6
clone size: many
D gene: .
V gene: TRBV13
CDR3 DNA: TGTGCCAGCAGTCTACAGGGAGGCTCCTATAATTCACCCCTCCACTTT
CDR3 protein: CASSLQGGSYNSPLHF

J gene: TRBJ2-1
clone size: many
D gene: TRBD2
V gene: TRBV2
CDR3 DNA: TGTGCCAGCCTGGGACTAGCGGGTAATGAGCAGTTCTTC
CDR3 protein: CASLGLAGNEQFF

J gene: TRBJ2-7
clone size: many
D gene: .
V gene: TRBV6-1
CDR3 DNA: TGTGCCAGCAGTTTAGAGGGCATCTCCTACGAGCAGTACTTC
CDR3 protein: CASSLEGISYEQYF

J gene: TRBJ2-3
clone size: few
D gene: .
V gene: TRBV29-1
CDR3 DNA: TGCAGCGTTGGAAGCGCCCAGGGAGCCGCAGATACGCAGTATTTT
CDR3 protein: CSVGSAQGAADTQYF

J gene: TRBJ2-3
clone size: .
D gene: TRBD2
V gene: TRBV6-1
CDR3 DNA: TGTGCCAGCAGTGAAAGCGGGGTAGCGGGATACACAGATACGCAGTATTTT
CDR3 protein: CASSESGVAGYTDTQYF

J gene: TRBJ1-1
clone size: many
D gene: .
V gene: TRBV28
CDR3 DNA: TGTGCCAGCAGACCTTACGAGAATGAAGCTTTCTTT
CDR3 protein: CASRPYENEAFF

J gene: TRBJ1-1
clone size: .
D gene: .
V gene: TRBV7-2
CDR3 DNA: TGTGCCAGCAGCTTAATGTCGGGGGGGGAAGCTTTCTTT
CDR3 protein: CASSLMSGGEAFF

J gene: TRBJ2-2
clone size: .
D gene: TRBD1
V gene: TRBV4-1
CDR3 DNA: TGCGCCAGCAGCACTGGACAGGGGCCAGCGAACACCGGGGAGCTGTTTTTT
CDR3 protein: CASSTGQGPANTGELFF

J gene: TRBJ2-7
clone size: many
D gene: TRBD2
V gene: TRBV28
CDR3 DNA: TGTGCCAGCAGTACTCAACCGGGACTAAAGAACTACGAGCAGTACTTC
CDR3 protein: CASSTQPGLKNYEQYF

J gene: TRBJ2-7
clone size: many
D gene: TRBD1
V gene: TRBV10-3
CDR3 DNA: TGTGCCATCAGTCCTATTCCTACAGGGGGCGAGCAGTACTTC
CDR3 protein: CAISPIPTGGEQYF

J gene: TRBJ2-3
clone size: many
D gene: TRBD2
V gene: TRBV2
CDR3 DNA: TGTGCCAGCAGAGGACTAGCAAAGAGCACAGATACGCAGTATTTT
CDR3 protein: CASRGLAKSTDTQYF

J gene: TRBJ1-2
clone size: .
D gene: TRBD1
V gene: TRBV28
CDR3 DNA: TGTGCCAGCGCGGACAGGGTCGTCGGCTACACCTTC
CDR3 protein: CASADRVVGYTF

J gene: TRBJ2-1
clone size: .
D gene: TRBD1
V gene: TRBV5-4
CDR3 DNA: TGTGCCAGCAGACGTGACAGGGGGGACAATGAGCAGTTCTTC
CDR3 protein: CASRRDRGDNEQFF

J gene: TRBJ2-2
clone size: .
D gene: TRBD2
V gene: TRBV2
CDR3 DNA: TGTGCCAGCACCCTAGTGGGGGGACTAAGCACCGGGGAGCTGTTTTTT
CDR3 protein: CASTLVGGLSTGELFF

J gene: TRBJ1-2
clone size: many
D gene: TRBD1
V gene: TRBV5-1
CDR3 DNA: TGCGCCAGCAGCTCACAGGGGGATAATGGCTACACCTTC
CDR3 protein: CASSSQGDNGYTF

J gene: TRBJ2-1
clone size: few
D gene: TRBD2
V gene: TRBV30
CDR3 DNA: TGTGCCTGGCAGGGCTTGGGACTAAATGAGCAGTTCTTC
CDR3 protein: CAWQGLGLNEQFF

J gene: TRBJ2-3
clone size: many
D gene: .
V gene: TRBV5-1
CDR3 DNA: TGCGCCAGCAGCTTCGAGGGGGATACGCAGTATTTT
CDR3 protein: CASSFEGDTQYF

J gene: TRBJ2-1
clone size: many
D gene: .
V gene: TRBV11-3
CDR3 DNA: TGTGCCAGCAGCTTAGATTTTGCTAGCTCCTACAATGAGCAGTTCTTC
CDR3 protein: CASSLDFASSYNEQFF

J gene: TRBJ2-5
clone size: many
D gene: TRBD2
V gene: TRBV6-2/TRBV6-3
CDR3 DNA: TGTGCCAGCAGTTGGCTAGCGGGTAAAAGGGAGACCCAGTACTTC
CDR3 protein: CASSWLAGKRETQYF

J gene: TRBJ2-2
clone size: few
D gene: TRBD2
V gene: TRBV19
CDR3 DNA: TGTGCCAGTAGCAGACTAGCGGGGAGGTCGATCACCGGGGAGCTGTTTTTT
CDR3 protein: CASSRLAGRSITGELFF

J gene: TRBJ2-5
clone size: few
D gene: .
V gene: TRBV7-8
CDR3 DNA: TGTGCCAGCAGCTTAGGTCCGGGACGCCAAGAGACCCAGTACTTC
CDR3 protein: CASSLGPGRQETQYF

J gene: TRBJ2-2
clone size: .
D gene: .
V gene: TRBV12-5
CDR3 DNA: TGTGCTAGTGGTTTGATACTTCGGGGGATCGGGGAGCTGTTTTTT
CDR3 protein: CASGLILRGIGELFF

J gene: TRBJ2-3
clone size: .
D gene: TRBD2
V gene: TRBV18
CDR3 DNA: TGTGCCAGCTCACCCGGTAGCGGGGGGATCACAGATACGCAGTATTTT
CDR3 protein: CASSPGSGGITDTQYF

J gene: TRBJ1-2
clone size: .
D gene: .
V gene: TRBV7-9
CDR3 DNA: TGTGCCAGCAGCTTAGGCATAATCGGCTACACCTTC
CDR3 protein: CASSLGIIGYTF

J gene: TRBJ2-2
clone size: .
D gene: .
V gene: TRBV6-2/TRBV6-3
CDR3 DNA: TGTGCCAGCAGGGCGGGACTGGCCGCCGGGGAGCTGTTTTTT
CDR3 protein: CASRAGLAAGELFF

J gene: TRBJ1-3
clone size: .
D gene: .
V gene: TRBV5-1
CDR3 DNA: TGCGCCAGCAGCTCGGGCCCGGTTGGTGGAAACACCATATATTTT
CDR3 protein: CASSSGPVGGNTIYF

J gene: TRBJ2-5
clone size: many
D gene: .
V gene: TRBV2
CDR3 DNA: TGTGCCAGCAGTGAGGGGCGGTCATTGGAGACCCAGTACTTC
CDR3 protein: CASSEGRSLETQYF